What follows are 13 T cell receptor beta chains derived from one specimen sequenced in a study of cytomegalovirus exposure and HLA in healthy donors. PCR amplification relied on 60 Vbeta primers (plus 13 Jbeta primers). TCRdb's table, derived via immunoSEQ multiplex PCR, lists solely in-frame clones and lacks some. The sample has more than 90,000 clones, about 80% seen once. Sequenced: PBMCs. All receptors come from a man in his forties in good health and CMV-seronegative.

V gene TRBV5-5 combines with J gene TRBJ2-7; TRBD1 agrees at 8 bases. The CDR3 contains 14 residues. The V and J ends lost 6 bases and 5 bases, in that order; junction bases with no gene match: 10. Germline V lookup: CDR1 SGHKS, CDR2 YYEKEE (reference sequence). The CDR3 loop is CASNFQQGVHEQYF. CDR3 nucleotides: TGTGCCAGCAACTTTCAACAGGGGGTCCACGAGCAGTACTTC.

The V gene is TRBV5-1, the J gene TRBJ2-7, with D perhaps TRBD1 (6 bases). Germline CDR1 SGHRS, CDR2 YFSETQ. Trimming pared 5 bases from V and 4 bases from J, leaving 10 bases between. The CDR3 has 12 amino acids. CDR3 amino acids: CASSRDNYEQYF. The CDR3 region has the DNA TGCGCCAGCAGTCGGGACAATTACGAGCAGTACTTC.

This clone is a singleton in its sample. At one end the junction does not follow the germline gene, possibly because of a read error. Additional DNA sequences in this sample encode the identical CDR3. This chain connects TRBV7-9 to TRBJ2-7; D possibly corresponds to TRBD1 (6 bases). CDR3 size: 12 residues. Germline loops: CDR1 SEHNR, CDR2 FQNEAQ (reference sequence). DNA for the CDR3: TGTTCCAGCAGCCCACAGGGCTACGAGCAGTACTTC. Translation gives CSSSPQGYEQYF.

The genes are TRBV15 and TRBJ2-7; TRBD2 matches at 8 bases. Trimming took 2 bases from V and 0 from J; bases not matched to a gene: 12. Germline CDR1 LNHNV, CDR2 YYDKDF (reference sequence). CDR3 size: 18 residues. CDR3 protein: CATSRRRYERGTSYEQYF. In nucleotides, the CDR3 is TGTGCCACCAGCAGACGTCGATACGAGCGGGGGACCTCCTACGAGCAGTACTTC. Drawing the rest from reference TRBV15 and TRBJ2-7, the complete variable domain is DAMVIQNPRYQVTQFGKPVTLSCSQTLNHNVMYWYQQKSSQAPKLLFHYYDKDFNNEADTPDNFQSRRPNTSFCFLDIRSPGLGDTAMYLCATSRRRYERGTSYEQYFGPGTRLTVT.

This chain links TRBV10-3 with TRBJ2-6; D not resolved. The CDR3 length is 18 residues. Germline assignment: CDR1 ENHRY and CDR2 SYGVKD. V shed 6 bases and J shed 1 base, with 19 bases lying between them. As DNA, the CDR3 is TGTGCCATCAGGATGTATTCGTCCAGGATGTCTGGGGCCAACGTCCTGACTTTC. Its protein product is CAIRMYSSRMSGANVLTF.

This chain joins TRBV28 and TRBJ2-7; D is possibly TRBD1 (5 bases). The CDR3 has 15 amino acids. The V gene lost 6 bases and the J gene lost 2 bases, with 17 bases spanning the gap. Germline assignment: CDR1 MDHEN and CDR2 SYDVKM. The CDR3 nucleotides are TGTGCCAGCAGCCCCCCCCAGGGCCTGCCCTACGAGCAGTACTTC. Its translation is CASSPPQGLPYEQYF.

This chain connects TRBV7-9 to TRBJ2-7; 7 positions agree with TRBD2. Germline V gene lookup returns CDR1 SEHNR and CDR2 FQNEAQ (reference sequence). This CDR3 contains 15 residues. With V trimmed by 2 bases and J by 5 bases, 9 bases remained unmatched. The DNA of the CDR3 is TGTGCCAGCAGCTTAATAGGCGGGAGTAGGGACGAGCAGTACTTC. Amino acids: CASSLIGGSRDEQYF. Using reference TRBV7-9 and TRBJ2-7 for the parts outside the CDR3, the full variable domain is DTGVSQNPRHKITKRGQNVTFRCDPISEHNRLYWYRQTLGQGPEFLTYFQNEAQLEKSRLLSDRFSAERPKGSFSTLEIQRTEQGDSAMYLCASSLIGGSRDEQYFGPGTRLTVT.

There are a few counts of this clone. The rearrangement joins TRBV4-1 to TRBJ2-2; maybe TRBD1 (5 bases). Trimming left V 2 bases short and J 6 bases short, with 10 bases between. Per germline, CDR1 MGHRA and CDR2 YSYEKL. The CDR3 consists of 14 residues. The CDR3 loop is CASSQTLRAGELFF. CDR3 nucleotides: TGCGCCAGCAGCCAAACCCTCAGGGCCGGGGAGCTGTTTTTT.

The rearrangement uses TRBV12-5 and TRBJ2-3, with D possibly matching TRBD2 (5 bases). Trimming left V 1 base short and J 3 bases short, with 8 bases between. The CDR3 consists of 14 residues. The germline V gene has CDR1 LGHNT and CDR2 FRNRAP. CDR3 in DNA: TGTGCTAGTGGTTTGGGAGGGAATACAGATACGCAGTATTTT. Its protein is CASGLGGNTDTQYF.

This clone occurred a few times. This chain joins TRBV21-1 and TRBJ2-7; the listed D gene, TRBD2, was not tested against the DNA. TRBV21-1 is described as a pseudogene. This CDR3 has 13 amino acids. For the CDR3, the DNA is TGTGCCAGCAGGGCGGGAGCGAATTACGAGCAGTACTTC. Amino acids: CASRAGANYEQYF.

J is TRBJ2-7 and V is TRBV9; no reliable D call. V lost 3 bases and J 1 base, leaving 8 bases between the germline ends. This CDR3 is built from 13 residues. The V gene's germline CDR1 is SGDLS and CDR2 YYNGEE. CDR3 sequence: CASSAETSYEQYF. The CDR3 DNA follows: TGTGCCAGCAGCGCCGAGACATCCTACGAGCAGTACTTC.

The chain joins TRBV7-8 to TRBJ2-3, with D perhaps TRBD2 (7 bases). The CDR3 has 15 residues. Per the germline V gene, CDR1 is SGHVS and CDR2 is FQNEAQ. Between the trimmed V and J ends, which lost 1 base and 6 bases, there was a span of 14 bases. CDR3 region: CASSLVGGGPDTQYF. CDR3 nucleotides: TGTGCCAGCAGCTTAGTGGGCGGGGGCCCCGATACGCAGTATTTT.

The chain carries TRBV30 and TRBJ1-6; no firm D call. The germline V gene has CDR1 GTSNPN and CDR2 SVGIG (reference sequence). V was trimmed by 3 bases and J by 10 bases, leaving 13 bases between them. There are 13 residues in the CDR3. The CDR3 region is CAWRSIEESPLHF. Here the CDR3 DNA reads TGTGCCTGGAGATCGATAGAAGAGTCACCCCTCCACTTT. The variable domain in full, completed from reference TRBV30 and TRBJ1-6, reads SQTIHQWPATLVQPVGSPLSLECTVEGTSNPNLYWYRQAAGRGLQLLFYSVGIGQISSEVPQNLSASRPQDRQFILSSKKLLLSDSGFYLCAWRSIEESPLHFGNGTRLTVT.